Below, 29 T cell receptor beta chains from the same sample are listed, as sequenced in a study of blood T cells in healthy people across ages. Alongside a J-beta primer mix, a sample-barcoded 5' primer served in a second PCR lasting about 7 to 11 cycles. TCRdb re-derived calls from the 5' RACE reads in MiXCR, one entry per CDR3 protein. The sample includes some 900,000 distinct CDR3 sequences, 29% of them seen just once. The sequenced material came from blood. Source of these receptors: a woman of 80 years or more in good health.

At least ten counts were recorded for this clonotype. The rearrangement uses TRBV24-1 and TRBJ1-2; D gene ambiguous. The CDR3 is 12 amino acids. Germline lookup yields CDR1 KGHDR and CDR2 SFDVKD. Trimming pared 1 base from V and 6 bases from J, leaving 5 bases between. CDR3 in DNA: TGTGCCACCAGTGATTTCAGAAATGGCTACACCTTC. Translated: CATSDFRNGYTF.

Of note for this clonotype: A read error may account for a junction end that differs from germline. The chain uses TRBV7-8 and TRBJ1-1; TRBD1 matches 7 bases. Looked up from germline, CDR1 is SGHVS and CDR2 is FQNEAQ. CDR3 size: 13 residues. The CDR3 region has the DNA TGTGCAAGCAGCTTCAGGGGGTTTGCTGAAGCTTTCTTT. It yields the protein CASSFRGFAEAFF.

This clonotype appeared many times. This rearrangement joins TRBV7-8 to TRBJ2-1, with D unresolved. This CDR3 comprises 15 residues. Germline lookup yields CDR1 SGHVS and CDR2 FQNEAQ. Trimming took 5 bases from V and 6 from J, leaving 17 bases between them. CDR3 sequence reads: CASSPPTPGTNEQFF. The CDR3 nucleotides are TGTGCCAGCAGCCCCCCTACACCCGGAACCAATGAGCAGTTCTTC.

DNA for the CDR3: TGTGCCAGCTCACGACAGGGAGGTGAGACCCAGTTCTTC. Amino acid sequence: CASSRQGGETQFF. This chain uses TRBV18 with TRBJ2-1, with a weak D call TRBD1 (7 bases). The germline V and J ends were trimmed by 4 bases and 13 bases, with 17 bases remaining between them. Per the germline V gene, CDR1 is KGHSH and CDR2 is LQKENI. The CDR3 totals 13 residues.

Comment on this clonotype: A read error may explain this, as a much larger clone is one base away. The chain links TRBV28 to TRBJ2-5, with D perhaps matching TRBD1 or TRBD2 (5 bases each). Germline loops: CDR1 MDHEN, CDR2 SYDVKM. V lost 1 base to trimming and J lost 11 bases, with 11 bases between them. The CDR3 contains 12 residues. This CDR3 reads CASSLYTREQYF. The CDR3, as DNA: TGTGCCAGCAGTTTATATACCAGGGAGCAGTACTTC.

V usage is TRBV20-1 and J usage is TRBJ2-2, with 7 bases identical to TRBD2. This CDR3 is 16 amino acids long. CDR1 and CDR2 (germline): DFQATT, SNEGSKA (reference sequence). V was pared by 2 bases and J by 0 bases, with 6 bases of the junction left unmatched. CDR3 coding DNA: TGCAGTGCTAGAATCAGCGGGATGGCGAACACCGGGGAGCTGTTTTTT. This gives the protein CSARISGMANTGELFF.

This clonotype was observed at least ten times. V and J are TRBV6-6 and TRBJ1-1; D is undetermined. V dropped 4 bases and J dropped 11 bases, with 11 bases sitting between them. This CDR3 is built from 11 residues. Germline V gene lookup returns CDR1 MNHNY and CDR2 SVGAGI (reference sequence). The CDR3 DNA follows: TGTGCCAGCAGTTCCCCCGAGATTGCTTTCTTT. Translated, it gives CASSSPEIAFF.

A note on this clonotype: This may come from a read error, since a much larger clone is one base off. This chain uses TRBV29-1 with TRBJ2-7, with 7 bases that match TRBD2. Germline V gene sequence: CDR1 SQVTM, CDR2 ANQGSEA. The V gene end was trimmed by 4 bases and the J gene end by 7 bases; junction bases not matched to a gene: 16. The CDR3 covers 15 residues. In DNA, the CDR3 is TGCAGCGTTGGGATTGGGGGGGGATCCGCAGATGAGCAGTACTTC. Protein sequence: CSVGIGGGSADEQYF.

This clonotype showed up just a few times. The chain couples TRBV7-2 to TRBJ2-4; TRBD1 agrees at 7 bases. Per the germline V gene, CDR1 is SGHTA and CDR2 is FQGNSA. CDR3 length: 14 amino acids. With V trimmed by 5 bases and J by 6 bases, 7 bases remained unmatched. CDR3 DNA: TGTGCCAGCAGCCCAAGAGGGGGCAGAAACATTCAGTACTTC. It encodes CASSPRGGRNIQYF. The full variable domain, in which reference TRBV7-2 and TRBJ2-4 provide the parts outside the CDR3, is GAGVSQSPSNKVTEKGKDVELRCDPISGHTALYWYRQSLGQGLEFLIYFQGNSAPDKSGLPSDRFSAERTGGSVSTLTIQRTQQEDSAVYLCASSPRGGRNIQYFGAGTRLSVL.

The chain couples TRBV20-1 to TRBJ1-2; TRBD1 might be the D (6 bases). V lost 3 bases, J lost 6 bases, and 11 bases lay in between. The CDR3 is 12 residues long. Germline V gene data show CDR1 as DFQATT and CDR2 as SNEGSKA (reference sequence). The CDR3: CSARNRADGYTF. For the CDR3, the DNA is TGCAGTGCTAGGAACAGGGCGGATGGCTACACCTTC.

This clonotype was detected ten times or more. J is TRBJ2-2 and V is TRBV3-1; TRBD1 matches 8 bases. The CDR3 covers 16 residues. In germline, CDR1 is LGHDT, CDR2 YNNKEL (reference sequence). After removal of 4 bases from V and 4 bases from J, the junction contained 8 bases not matched to a gene. CDR3 region: CASSRRQGFTTGELFF. The DNA for the CDR3 is TGTGCCAGCAGCCGCCGACAGGGGTTCACCACCGGGGAGCTGTTTTTT.

About this clonotype itself: A much larger clonotype is one base distant, so this may be a read error. V is TRBV4-1 and J is TRBJ1-5, with D tentatively TRBD1 (5 bases). Germline CDR1 reads MGHRA; CDR2 reads YSYEKL. The CDR3 is 17 amino acids. V was pared by 3 bases and J by 2 bases, with 17 bases between. CDR3 sequence reads: CASSHQRRTGGNQPQHF. The CDR3 DNA reads as TGCGCCAGCAGCCATCAAAGGCGAACAGGAGGCAATCAGCCCCAGCATTTT.

The sample holds one count of this clonotype. The chain links TRBV20-1 to TRBJ1-1; 8 bases map to TRBD1. The CDR3 has 11 amino acids. J lost 8 bases, V lost 6 bases, and 5 bases had no gene match. Germline V gene sequence: CDR1 DFQATT, CDR2 SNEGSKA (reference sequence). For the CDR3, the DNA is TGCAGTGCCAGGACAGGGATAGAAGCTTTCTTT. It encodes CSARTGIEAFF.

This clonotype has just one count. V is TRBV4-3 and J is TRBJ1-1; D is unresolved. Trimming stripped 1 base from V and 1 base from J, with 10 bases between. CDR3 length equals 15 residues. The germline V gene has CDR1 LGHNA and CDR2 YSLEER. Here the CDR3 reads CASSQGERRNTEAFF. The DNA for the CDR3 is TGCGCCAGCAGCCAAGGGGAAAGGAGGAACACTGAAGCTTTCTTT.

This clonotype was detected only a few times. This sequence joins TRBV7-2 and TRBJ2-2, with 7 bases that match TRBD2. Per germline, CDR1 SGHTA and CDR2 FQGNSA. This CDR3 has 17 amino acids. V shed 5 bases, J shed 5 bases, and the junction held 14 bases outside the gene matches. CDR3 nucleotides: TGTGCCAGCAGCCCCACCTTCGGGGGGTTAGGGACCGGGGAGCTGTTTTTT. This sequence encodes CASSPTFGGLGTGELFF.

With regard to this clonotype: With a much larger clone just one base away, this may be a read error. J is TRBJ1-5 and V is TRBV10-3; possibly TRBD1 for D (5 bases). Trimming removed 6 bases at V and 2 bases at J, with 11 bases between. The CDR3 consists of 14 residues. Per the germline V gene, CDR1 is ENHRY and CDR2 is SYGVKD. The CDR3 protein is CAIREAGGNQPQHF. The CDR3 DNA reads TGTGCCATCAGGGAAGCGGGGGGCAATCAGCCCCAGCATTTT.

There are a few counts of this clonotype. The chain employs TRBV20-1 and TRBJ2-1; 7 bases agree with TRBD2. The CDR3 covers 14 residues. CDR1 is DFQATT and CDR2 is SNEGSKA in the germline V gene (reference sequence). V lost 2 bases and J lost 8; bases outside the gene matches: 9. The CDR3 nucleotides are TGCAGTGCTAGATGGGAGGGGAAGGGTGATGAGCAGTTCTTC. This sequence encodes CSARWEGKGDEQFF.

V usage is TRBV7-9 and J usage is TRBJ2-1; 8 nucleotides align to TRBD2. Germline V gene data show CDR1 as SEHNR and CDR2 as FQNEAQ (reference sequence). The CDR3 is 15 residues long. Trimming removed 3 bases from V and 7 bases from J; junction bases left unmatched: 8. The CDR3 is CASSFLGTRSNEQFF. CDR3 bases: TGTGCCAGCAGCTTCCTAGGGACTAGGTCTAATGAGCAGTTCTTC.

The table lists this clonotype with many counts. The gene calls are TRBV2 and TRBJ2-1; 14 bases fit TRBD2. The V segment lost 5 bases and the J segment 15 bases; nucleotides outside the gene matches: 9. The CDR3 consists of 14 residues. Germline V gene lookup returns CDR1 SNHLY and CDR2 FYNNEI. For the CDR3, the DNA is TGTGCCAGCAGTTATGGACTAGCGGGGGGAGTACTGTTCTTC. Translating gives CASSYGLAGGVLFF.

Comment on this clonotype: A read error may explain this, as a much larger clone is one base away. The V gene is TRBV7-2, the J gene TRBJ2-5, with 16 bases fitting TRBD2. Germline-derived CDR1 and CDR2 are SGHTA and FQGNSA. CDR3 length equals 17 residues. CDR3 amino acids: CAGSSPGLAGGRETQYF. The CDR3 DNA reads as TGTGCCGGCAGCTCCCCGGGACTAGCGGGGGGGCGGGAGACCCAGTACTTC.

This clonotype was counted ten times or more. J is TRBJ2-5 and V is TRBV12-3 or TRBV12-4; tentatively, D is TRBD1 or TRBD2 (5 bases each). V lost 4 bases and J 11 bases, leaving 14 bases between the germline ends. This CDR3 region has 12 residues. CDR3 sequence: CASSSIPGPQYF. CDR3 nucleotides: TGTGCCAGCAGTTCTATTCCGGGACCGCAGTACTTC.

There are many counts of this clonotype. V and J are TRBV7-9 and TRBJ1-1, with 11 bases lining up with TRBD1. This CDR3 comprises 16 residues. V was pared by 5 bases and J by 10 bases, with 15 bases of the junction left unmatched. From germline, CDR1 is SEHNR and CDR2 FQNEAQ (reference sequence). This chain's CDR3 is CASSRDRGGSVVGAFF. CDR3 in DNA: TGTGCCAGCAGCCGGGACAGGGGGGGATCTGTTGTGGGAGCTTTCTTT.

This clonotype was detected many times. This chain uses TRBV7-9 with TRBJ2-6; perhaps TRBD1 as D (6 bases). This CDR3 is built from 18 residues. Trimming left V 3 bases short and J 0 bases short, with 15 bases between. Per the germline V gene, CDR1 is SEHNR and CDR2 is FQNEAQ (reference sequence). The CDR3, as DNA: TGTGCCAGCAGCTTCCTTGGACAGTTGCACTCTGGGGCCAACGTCCTGACTTTC. As protein: CASSFLGQLHSGANVLTF.

The chain uses TRBV7-2 and TRBJ2-7; tentatively, D is TRBD1 (6 bases). The V and J ends lost 5 bases and 3 bases respectively, with 17 bases between them. This CDR3 is 15 amino acids long. Germline V gene lookup returns CDR1 SGHTA and CDR2 FQGNSA. The CDR3 DNA reads as TGTGCCAGCAGCCAGGGGTTCGGGCAGCACTACGAGCAGTACTTC. Its protein product is CASSQGFGQHYEQYF. The complete variable domain, with remaining parts taken from reference TRBV7-2 and TRBJ2-7, reads GAGVSQSPSNKVTEKGKDVELRCDPISGHTALYWYRQSLGQGLEFLIYFQGNSAPDKSGLPSDRFSAERTGGSVSTLTIQRTQQEDSAVYLCASSQGFGQHYEQYFGPGTRLTVT.

There are many counts of this clonotype. V and J are TRBV27 and TRBJ1-2, with 7 bases matching TRBD1. J gave up 2 bases and V 8 bases, and 5 bases lay outside the gene matches. The CDR3 totals 13 residues. Germline values: CDR1 MNHEY, CDR2 SMNVEV (reference sequence). The chain's CDR3 is CASARRGNYGYTF. CDR3 nucleotide sequence: TGTGCCAGCGCTCGCAGGGGGAACTATGGCTACACCTTC.

This clonotype was observed a few times. The CDR3 loop is CAISRTEQETQYF. The CDR3, as DNA: TGTGCCATCAGTCGGACAGAGCAAGAGACCCAGTACTTC. The V and J genes are TRBV10-3 and TRBJ2-5; tentatively, D is TRBD1 (6 bases). Germline V gene sequence: CDR1 ENHRY, CDR2 SYGVKD. The CDR3 consists of 13 residues. Trimming removed 5 bases from V and 2 bases from J, with 9 bases in between.

This clonotype was counted ten times or more. The rearrangement links TRBV9 to TRBJ1-5; no reliable D call. CDR1 SGDLS and CDR2 YYNGEE come from the germline V gene. This CDR3 has 15 residues. V lost 0 bases and J 6 bases, leaving 13 bases between the germline ends. CDR3 region: CASSVGQAAGQPQHF. Written as DNA, the CDR3 is TGTGCCAGCAGCGTAGGCCAGGCGGCGGGTCAGCCCCAGCATTTT.

This clonotype was seen more than once but under ten times. This may come from a read error, since a much larger clone is one base off. J is TRBJ2-7 and V is TRBV6-1, with 12 nucleotides matching TRBD2. Unmatched junction bases numbered 15, after V lost 8 bases and J lost 7 bases. From germline, CDR1 is MNHNS and CDR2 SASEGT. This CDR3 has 16 residues. CDR3 sequence: CASVTSGGTLYNEQYF. The CDR3 bases are TGTGCCAGCGTAACTAGCGGGGGGACTCTCTACAATGAGCAGTACTTC.

The chain couples TRBV6-2 or TRBV6-3 to TRBJ1-2, with 8 positions matching TRBD1. Germline V lookup: CDR1 MNHEY, CDR2 SVGEGT. Trimming at V came to 6 bases and at J to 3 bases, leaving 6 bases not matched to a gene. The CDR3 spans 14 residues. The CDR3 DNA is TGTGCCAGCAGGTACGGACAGGGAGACTATGGCTACACCTTC. It codes for CASRYGQGDYGYTF.